Presented here are 17 T cell receptor beta chains from one specimen sequenced in a study of beta chain features in type 1 diabetes. All of the isolated RNA was reverse transcribed, so expressed TCRB transcripts were sequenced. Sequencing used immunoSEQ multiplex PCR; TCRdb keeps in-frame clones, though not all of them. The data contain about 290,000 clones, approximately 8% of them singletons. The sequencing input was central memory CD4+ T cells from blood. Receptor source: a woman aged 18-30 years in good health.

This clone showed up just a few times. The V call is TRBV29-1, the J call TRBJ2-5, with TRBD1 as a possible D gene (6 bases). CDR1 SQVTM and CDR2 ANQGSEA come from the germline V gene. This CDR3 spans 14 amino acids. The V gene lost 6 bases and the J gene lost 4 bases, with 18 bases spanning the gap. DNA of the CDR3: TGCAGCGTCCGTGACAGGAGCGGAAGAGAGACCCAGTACTTC. Its translation: CSVRDRSGRETQYF. Variable domain in full (rest from reference TRBV29-1 and TRBJ2-5): SAVISQKPSRDICQRGTSLTIQCQVDSQVTMMFWYRQQPGQSLTLIATANQGSEATYESGFVIDKFPISRPNLTFSTLTVSNMSPEDSSIYLCSVRDRSGRETQYFGPGTRLLVL.

This clone has a handful of counts. At the DNA level, this CDR3 is encoded by other sequences in the same sample as well. The chain uses TRBV28 and TRBJ1-2; weak D call: TRBD1 (5 bases). V was cut by 8 bases and J by 5 bases, with 12 bases left in between. CDR3 length: 12 residues. The germline CDR1 and CDR2 sequences are MDHEN and SYDVKM. Here the CDR3 reads CASGDRGYGYTF. The CDR3 nucleotides read TGTGCCAGCGGCGACAGAGGGTATGGCTACACCTTC.

This clone was observed a handful of times. The chain is built from TRBV7-2 and TRBJ1-5, with 8 bases lining up with TRBD1. Germline assignment: CDR1 SGHTA and CDR2 FQGNSA. V shed 5 bases and J 6 bases; nucleotides not matched to a gene: 9. CDR3 length equals 15 residues. The CDR3 sequence: CASSPQTGEGQPQHF. The CDR3 DNA reads as TGTGCCAGCAGCCCTCAGACAGGGGAGGGTCAGCCCCAGCATTTT.

The CDR3 bases are TGTGCCAGCAGCTTAGGTGGGACAGGGCTTAACTATGGCTACACCTTC. Translating gives CASSLGGTGLNYGYTF. This sequence joins TRBV7-8 and TRBJ1-2; 9 nucleotides line up with TRBD1. The V and J ends lost 1 base and 1 base, in that order; junction bases with no gene match: 4. CDR1 and CDR2 from the germline V gene are SGHVS and FQNEAQ. This CDR3 region has 16 residues.

This clone has only a few counts. The chain employs TRBV5-4 and TRBJ1-4, with D possibly being TRBD1 (6 bases). Trimming cost V 0 bases and J 8 bases, with 11 bases left between them. The CDR3 loop spans 14 amino acids. Germline V lookup: CDR1 SGHNT, CDR2 YYREEE (reference sequence). CDR3 DNA sequence: TGTGCCAGCAGCTTGGACAGGGCGGTCGAAAAACTGTTTTTT. It is translated as CASSLDRAVEKLFF. The full variable domain, with the rest looked up from reference TRBV5-4 and TRBJ1-4, is ETGVTQSPTHLIKTRGQQVTLRCSSQSGHNTVSWYQQALGQGPQFIFQYYREEENGRGNFPPRFSGLQFPNYSSELNVNALELDDSALYLCASSLDRAVEKLFFGSGTQLSVL.

The genes are TRBV7-7 and TRBJ2-2; 8 nucleotides line up with TRBD1. From germline, CDR1 is SSHAT and CDR2 FNYEAQ (reference sequence). The CDR3 length is 16 residues. The V and J ends lost 6 bases and 6 bases, in that order; junction bases with no gene match: 12. The CDR3 nucleotides are TGTGCCAGCAGTTGGATTACGACAGGGGATGCCGGGGAGCTGTTTTTT. Translated: CASSWITTGDAGELFF. The full variable domain, in which reference TRBV7-7 and TRBJ2-2 provide the parts outside the CDR3, is GAGVSQSPRYKVTKRGQDVTLRCDPISSHATLYWYQQALGQGPEFLTYFNYEAQPDKSGLPSDRFSAERPEGSISTLTIQRTEQRDSAMYRCASSWITTGDAGELFFGEGSRLTVL.

CDR3 amino acids: CASSFGGANTGELFF. CDR3 coding DNA: TGTGCCAGCAGCTTTGGCGGGGCGAACACCGGGGAGCTGTTTTTT. J is TRBJ2-2 and V is TRBV7-9; a weak D match, TRBD2 (6 bases). Looked up from germline, CDR1 is SEHNR and CDR2 is FQNEAQ (reference sequence). Trimming cost V 3 bases and J 0 bases, with 8 bases left between them. This CDR3 is 15 amino acids long.

This clone was seen ten or more times. The chain links TRBV4-3 to TRBJ2-3; D is perhaps TRBD2 (6 bases). V gave up 0 bases and J gave up 2 bases, with 12 bases separating them. The CDR3 has 16 residues. CDR1 is LGHNA and CDR2 is YSLEER in the germline V gene. The chain's CDR3 is CASSQDGGTLTDTQYF. CDR3 nucleotides: TGCGCCAGCAGCCAAGATGGCGGGACCCTCACAGATACGCAGTATTTT.

The CDR3: CASSPVGNEQFF. In DNA, the CDR3 is TGTGCCAGCAGCCCGGTGGGGAATGAGCAGTTCTTC. V and J are TRBV7-9 and TRBJ2-1, with D unclear. Trimming removed 5 bases at V and 7 bases at J, with 9 bases between. Germline V lookup: CDR1 SEHNR, CDR2 FQNEAQ (reference sequence). There are 12 residues in the CDR3.

This clone came up many times. This chain uses TRBV5-1 with TRBJ1-4; D remains ambiguous. This CDR3 is 14 amino acids long. V was trimmed by 0 bases and J by 7 bases, leaving 10 bases between them. Germline V gives CDR1 SGHRS, CDR2 YFSETQ. For the CDR3, the DNA is TGCGCCAGCAGCTTGGGGATATTCGGTGAAAAACTGTTTTTT. Protein sequence: CASSLGIFGEKLFF.

Of note for this clone: The junction differs from germline at one of its ends, possibly a read error. The J gene is TRBJ2-7, the V gene TRBV2; D is uncertain. From germline, CDR1 is SNHLY and CDR2 FYNNEI. The CDR3 totals 14 residues. CDR3 sequence reads: CAISESTRTYEQYF. The CDR3 DNA sequence: TGTGCCATCAGTGAGTCTACGCGTACCTACGAGCAGTACTTC.

This chain links TRBV7-2 with TRBJ2-1; 8 positions match TRBD2. Germline V lookup: CDR1 SGHTA, CDR2 FQGNSA. The CDR3 has 15 amino acids. Trimming removed 3 bases from V and 2 bases from J; junction bases left unmatched: 3. CDR3 region: CASSLGGLAYNEQFF. The CDR3 DNA reads TGTGCCAGCAGCTTGGGGGGACTAGCCTACAATGAGCAGTTCTTC. Combining the CDR3 with reference TRBV7-2 and TRBJ2-1 gives the whole variable domain GAGVSQSPSNKVTEKGKDVELRCDPISGHTALYWYRQSLGQGLEFLIYFQGNSAPDKSGLPSDRFSAERTGGSVSTLTIQRTQQEDSAVYLCASSLGGLAYNEQFFGPGTRLTVL.

In its sample, this clone was seen a few times. The rearrangement links TRBV19 to TRBJ2-7; 8 bases fit TRBD2. Germline V gene data show CDR1 as LNHDA and CDR2 as SQIVND (reference sequence). The CDR3 extends over 15 amino acids. The junction had 7 bases not matched to a gene; V was cut back by 5 bases and J by 1 base. CDR3 in amino acids: CASSPTGTSSYEQYF. The CDR3 coding sequence is TGTGCCAGTAGTCCTACGGGGACTAGTTCCTACGAGCAGTACTTC.

This clone was detected ten times or more. This chain uses TRBV7-2 with TRBJ2-3, with D possibly TRBD1 on 6 matching bases. Trimming cost V 5 bases and J 1 base, with 10 bases left between them. The CDR3 is made up of 14 amino acids. Germline V gene sequence: CDR1 SGHTA, CDR2 FQGNSA. This CDR3 is CASSPGTRTDTQYF. Here the CDR3 DNA reads TGTGCCAGCAGCCCCGGGACACGCACAGATACGCAGTATTTT.

This clone was detected a few times. The rearrangement links TRBV6-5 to TRBJ1-5, with D possibly matching TRBD1 (6 bases). The V gene lost 5 bases and the J gene lost 7 bases, with 12 bases spanning the gap. The CDR3 runs 13 residues. Germline V lookup: CDR1 MNHEY, CDR2 SVGAGI. The DNA of the CDR3 is TGTGCCAGCAGTGGGGAAGGGGGGCAGCCCCAGCATTTT. This gives the protein CASSGEGGQPQHF.

The CDR3 loop reads CATGGFSGNTIYF. The CDR3, as DNA: TGTGCCACCGGGGGATTCTCTGGAAACACCATATATTTT. The chain links TRBV15 to TRBJ1-3; tentatively, D is TRBD1 (5 bases). Germline CDR1 and CDR2: LNHNV and YYDKDF (reference sequence). V shed 8 bases and J shed 0 bases, with 8 bases lying between them. This CDR3 region has 13 residues.

The chain has TRBV5-6 and TRBJ1-1, with 7 bases matching TRBD1. The CDR3 runs to 17 residues. Germline loops: CDR1 SGHDT, CDR2 YYEEEE. The V segment lost 3 bases and the J segment 0 bases; nucleotides outside the gene matches: 11. This CDR3 reads CASSSGTVPRVNTEAFF. DNA of the CDR3: TGTGCCAGCAGCTCCGGGACAGTCCCGCGGGTGAACACTGAAGCTTTCTTT.